These T cell receptor beta chains were read from a single sample in a study of blood T cell repertoires in COVID-19. TCRdb's copy holds only in-frame clones and misses some; the assay was immunoSEQ multiplex PCR. The repertoire has 250,000 or so clones, 80% to 90% of them found once; the top ten carry approximately 1.7%. Sequenced: PBMCs or T cells enriched from blood (not recorded which). These receptor sequences come from a middle-aged man who had recovered from COVID-19. The CDR3 runs from the conserved cysteine through the conserved F or W. A D gene is named only where the DNA matches it firmly. Rows give clone size only sometimes, using once, few, many, or a class for an expanded clone.

v_gene	j_gene	d_gene	abundance	CDR3nt	CDR3aa
TRBV10-3	TRBJ2-5	.	.	TGTGCCACGGCAGGGGCTGGGGAAGAGACCCAGTACTTC	CATAGAGEETQYF
TRBV5-4	TRBJ2-7	TRBD1	.	TGTGCCAGCAGGGGTGCAGGGGACAGGGGCTCCTACGAGCAGTACTTC	CASRGAGDRGSYEQYF
TRBV28	TRBJ2-5	.	.	TGTGCCAGCAGTTTATGGCAGGGCGTTGAGACCCAGTACTTC	CASSLWQGVETQYF
TRBV5-4	TRBJ1-3	.	once	TGTGCCAGCAGCCGAGGGTCAGGCTCTGGAAACACCATATATTTT	CASSRGSGSGNTIYF
TRBV3-1/TRBV3-2	TRBJ1-2	.	.	TGTGCCAGCAGCCAAGTTGCCCAGGACAATGGCTACACCTTC	CASSQVAQDNGYTF
TRBV2	TRBJ2-7	TRBD1	.	TGTGCCAGCAGGCCTGGACAGGGGACGTACGAGCAGTACTTC	CASRPGQGTYEQYF
TRBV27	TRBJ2-7	.	.	TGTGCCAGCAGTTTAGATTGGGGCAGGACCTACGAGCAGTACTTC	CASSLDWGRTYEQYF
TRBV7-9	TRBJ1-2	.	.	TGTGCCAGCAGCTTACTTGGACCGGGGTACGATGGCTACACCTTC	CASSLLGPGYDGYTF
TRBV2	TRBJ2-1	.	.	TGTGCCAGAACATTTAGCGCCTACAATGAGCAGTTCTTC	CARTFSAYNEQFF
TRBV5-1	TRBJ1-4	.	.	TGCGCCAGCAGAGACTTACGGACAGCAACTAATGAAAAACTGTTTTTT	CASRDLRTATNEKLFF
TRBV21-1	TRBJ2-4	.	.	TGTGCCAGCAGCAAAATCGAGAAGCTAGCCAAAAACATTCAGTACTTC	CASSKIEKLAKNIQYF
TRBV25-1	TRBJ2-1	TRBD1	.	TGTGCCAGCAGTGACCCCAGACAGGGGGCGAATTTCAATGAGCAGTTCTTC	CASSDPRQGANFNEQFF
TRBV19	TRBJ1-4	.	.	TGTGCCAGTAGTCCCGCGGAGGGACCTGAAAAACTGTTTTTT	CASSPAEGPEKLFF
TRBV10-3	TRBJ1-5	.	.	TGTGCCATCAGTGAGTCTACAGCCGGCAATCAGCCCCAGCATTTT	CAISESTAGNQPQHF
TRBV30	TRBJ1-2	.	.	TGTGCCTGGAGCGAGGCCCTTATCAGGGGAAGTGGCTACACCTTC	CAWSEALIRGSGYTF
TRBV12-3/TRBV12-4	TRBJ2-7	TRBD1	.	TGTGCCAGCAAAGGGGGCGAGGACGAGCAGTACTTC	CASKGGEDEQYF
TRBV6-5	TRBJ1-2	.	once	TGTGCCAGCAGGGCCGGGGTCGGGGCTAACTATGGCTACACCTTC	CASRAGVGANYGYTF
TRBV7-2	TRBJ2-7	.	.	TGTGCCAGCAGCACGCAATCCAGCGACGAGCAGTACTTC	CASSTQSSDEQYF
TRBV4-1	TRBJ2-7	.	.	TGCGCCAGCAGCCAAGCTTCCCAGGGGTCCCACGAGCAGTACTTC	CASSQASQGSHEQYF
TRBV7-2	TRBJ1-3	.	.	TGTGCCAGCAGCTTAGTCAGGGATAGAAACACCATATATTTT	CASSLVRDRNTIYF
TRBV11-2	TRBJ1-1	.	.	TGTGCCAGCAGCTTAGCCATACCGGCGGCTGAAGCTTTCTTT	CASSLAIPAAEAFF
TRBV3-1/TRBV3-2	TRBJ2-2	.	few	TGTGCCAGCAGCCACATTACCGGGGAGCTGTTTTTT	CASSHITGELFF
TRBV30	TRBJ1-5	.	.	TGTGCCTGGACGGGGGGGAGAAATCAGCCCCAGCATTTT	CAWTGGRNQPQHF
TRBV28	TRBJ2-7	.	.	TGTGCCAGCAGGGCTTCGTCGGACTTTGTCTCCTACGAGCAGTACTTC	CASRASSDFVSYEQYF
TRBV7-9	TRBJ1-3	.	.	TGTGCCAGCAGCCGGCTCCGGTCTACCGTCCTTTCAAGTTTGCGGACTACAGATTTT	CASSRLRSTVLSSLRTTDF
TRBV7-9	TRBJ2-7	TRBD2	.	TGTGCCAGCAGCTTATTGCTAGCGGGAGTATGGGAGCAGTACTTC	CASSLLLAGVWEQYF
TRBV18	TRBJ2-5	TRBD1	.	TGTGCCAGCTTAAGGGACAGCCAAGAGACCCAGTACTTC	CASLRDSQETQYF
TRBV13	TRBJ1-5	.	.	TGTGCCAGCAGCTTAGGGGGAGGAATTGGTCCCCAGCATTTT	CASSLGGGIGPQHF
TRBV4-1	TRBJ2-7	TRBD2	.	TGCGCCAGCAGCCAGCCCCTCCCGGGACTAGCGGGAGTTTACGAGCAGTACTTC	CASSQPLPGLAGVYEQYF
TRBV7-9	TRBJ1-2	.	.	TGTGCCAGCAGCATAACCTCGGGGAACTATGGCTACACCTTC	CASSITSGNYGYTF
TRBV4-2	TRBJ2-1	TRBD2	.	TGTGCCAGCAGCCAAGAACATGTACTAGCGGGAGATGAGCAGTTCTTC	CASSQEHVLAGDEQFF
TRBV25-1	TRBJ1-2	.	.	TGTGCCAGCAGTGCGGGGGAGGCCTATGGCTACACCTTC	CASSAGEAYGYTF
TRBV7-2	TRBJ1-2	TRBD1	.	TGTGCCAGCAGCTTAGCCCAGGGGGTTTTAGGTGGCTACACCTTC	CASSLAQGVLGGYTF
TRBV3-1/TRBV3-2	TRBJ2-5	.	.	TGTGCCAGCAGCCAAGGAGGGGGGGCCCAGTACTTC	CASSQGGGAQYF
TRBV11-2	TRBJ2-1	TRBD2	once	TGTGCCAGCAGCTCGGGACTAGCGCTTTACAATGAGCAGTTCTTC	CASSSGLALYNEQFF
TRBV28	TRBJ2-7	TRBD2	once	TGTGCCAGCAGCGCGCCGGGAGGGGTAAACGAGCAGTACTTC	CASSAPGGVNEQYF
TRBV7-8	TRBJ1-6	TRBD1	.	TGTGCCAGCAGCTTAACAGGGGGCTGGTCACCCCTCCACTTT	CASSLTGGWSPLHF
TRBV6-5	TRBJ1-1	.	.	TGTGCCAGCAGTTACTCTAATGCCTTTCTGGGGCTAACTTTCTTT	CASSYSNAFLGLTFF
TRBV7-9	TRBJ1-2	.	.	TGTGCCAGCAGCCCACCCGGGACACCGAACTATGGCTACACCTTC	CASSPPGTPNYGYTF